This TCR beta chain was identified in a study of T cell repertoires in cytomegalovirus infection. Study-wide points: Of the TCR beta families, the public ones yielded a cumulative frequency that identified carriers of CMV plus the relevant HLA.

Each CDR3 protein is one row after TCRdb ran MiXCR on the reads. The sample lists hundreds of thousands of distinct CDR3 sequences; about 28% were seen once. V was cut by 0 bases and J by 5 bases, with 13 bases left in between. Germline-derived CDR1 and CDR2 are MNHEY and SVGAGI. The CDR3 loop spans 15 amino acids. This clonotype was seen a handful of times. Antigen unknown. The sample in question was cultured PBMCs, obtained from culture after CMV antigen stimulation. The TCR was taken from a human donor in good health (CMV status not recorded). Some clones in this sample may be carry-over from other donors' samples. V is TRBV6-5 and J is TRBJ1-1; a possible D gene is TRBD1 (5 bases). CDR3 amino acids: CASSYSMTVSTEAFF. The DNA for the CDR3 is TGTGCCAGCAGTTACTCAATGACAGTTTCAACTGAAGCTTTCTTT.